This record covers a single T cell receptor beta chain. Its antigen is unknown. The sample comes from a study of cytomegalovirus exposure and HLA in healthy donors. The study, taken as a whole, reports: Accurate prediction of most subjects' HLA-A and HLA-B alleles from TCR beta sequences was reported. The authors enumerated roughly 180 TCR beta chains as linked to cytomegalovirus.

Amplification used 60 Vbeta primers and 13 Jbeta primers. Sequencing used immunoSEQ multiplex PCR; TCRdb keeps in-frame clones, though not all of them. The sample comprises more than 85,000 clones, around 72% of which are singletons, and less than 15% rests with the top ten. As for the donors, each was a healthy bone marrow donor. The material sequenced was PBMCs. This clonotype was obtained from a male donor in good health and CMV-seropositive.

CDR3 protein: CASSPMGGLYSPLHF. The CDR3 bases are TGTGCCAGCAGCCCGATGGGGGGGTTGTATTCACCCCTCCACTTT. The rearrangement uses TRBV9 and TRBJ1-6; D perhaps matches TRBD1 (5 bases). Germline CDR1 is SGDLS and CDR2 is YYNGEE. V lost 4 bases, J lost 8 bases, and 16 bases lay in between. There are 15 residues in the CDR3.